Shown below are 12 T cell receptor beta chains from a single sample sequenced in a study of cytomegalovirus exposure and HLA in healthy donors. TCRdb's table, derived via immunoSEQ multiplex PCR, lists solely in-frame clones and lacks some. The sample has fewer than 300,000 clones, roughly 88% seen once. Sequencing was performed on PBMCs. The receptor set was obtained from a woman between 18 and 29 years old in good health and CMV-seronegative.

The chain links TRBV9 to TRBJ2-5; TRBD1 matches at 9 bases. Trimming took 6 bases from V and 7 from J; bases not matched to a gene: 10. Germline CDR1 SGDLS, CDR2 YYNGEE. The CDR3 has 14 residues. The DNA for the CDR3 is TGTGCCAGCATCCGGGACAGGGCACGGGGGACCCAGTACTTC. As protein: CASIRDRARGTQYF.

The V gene is TRBV9, the J gene TRBJ2-3; D ambiguous. Germline V gene data show CDR1 as SGDLS and CDR2 as YYNGEE. Trimming cost V 0 bases and J 3 bases, with 11 bases left between them. This CDR3 comprises 15 residues. CDR3 sequence: CASSVGARDTDTQYF. Written as DNA, the CDR3 is TGTGCCAGCAGCGTAGGGGCCCGCGATACAGATACGCAGTATTTT.

The chain recombines TRBV19 with TRBJ2-3; D possibly corresponds to TRBD1 (5 bases). CDR1 LNHDA and CDR2 SQIVND come from the germline V gene (reference sequence). This CDR3 contains 15 residues. Trimming took 6 bases from V and 3 from J, leaving 16 bases between them. This chain's CDR3 is CASSSKTVGTDTQYF. CDR3 bases: TGTGCCAGTAGCTCCAAGACAGTTGGAACAGATACGCAGTATTTT.

The rearrangement links TRBV6-6 to TRBJ2-5, with 8 positions matching TRBD2. The CDR3 has 13 residues. Germline CDR1 is MNHNY and CDR2 is SVGAGI (reference sequence). The trim removed 6 bases at V and 5 bases at J, leaving 5 bases unmatched. The CDR3 DNA is TGTGCCAGCAGGGGACTAGGGAAGGAGACCCAGTACTTC. Its protein product is CASRGLGKETQYF.

This clone has only a few counts. V and J are TRBV7-9 and TRBJ2-2; possibly TRBD2 for D (5 bases). V was clipped by 5 bases and J by 5 bases, with 15 bases between them. The CDR3 length is 15 residues. The germline V gene has CDR1 SEHNR and CDR2 FQNEAQ (reference sequence). CDR3 region: CASSDTWTFTGELFF. The CDR3 coding sequence is TGTGCCAGCAGCGACACCTGGACTTTTACCGGGGAGCTGTTTTTT.

CDR3 in DNA: TGTGCCAGCAGTCCGGGACAGGGGCGCTATGGCTACACCTTC. Amino acids: CASSPGQGRYGYTF. The genes are TRBV27 and TRBJ1-2; 10 nucleotides agree with TRBD1. J lost 4 bases, V lost 5 bases, and 4 bases had no gene match. The CDR3 spans 14 residues. Germline CDR1 MNHEY, CDR2 SMNVEV (reference sequence).

A few counts support this clone. The rearrangement links TRBV28 to TRBJ1-2; 11 bases are a match to TRBD1. V shed 8 bases, J shed 6 bases, and the junction held 2 bases outside the gene matches. Per germline, CDR1 MDHEN and CDR2 SYDVKM. This CDR3 has 12 residues. The DNA of the CDR3 is TGTGCCAGCGGGGGACAGGGGGATGGCTACACCTTC. Protein: CASGGQGDGYTF.

This clone was seen a few times. The chain couples TRBV16 to TRBJ2-7; tentative D call: TRBD2 (5 bases). The germline V gene has CDR1 KGHSY and CDR2 FQNENV. V lost 6 bases and J 2 bases, leaving 11 bases between the germline ends. The CDR3 length is 13 residues. CDR3 in amino acids: CASSLTRAYEQYF. CDR3 nucleotide sequence: TGTGCCAGCAGTCTCACTAGGGCCTACGAGCAGTACTTC.

J is TRBJ1-4 and V is TRBV2, with a weak D call TRBD1 (5 bases). The CDR3 length is 14 residues. Germline-derived CDR1 and CDR2 are SNHLY and FYNNEI. V shed 6 bases and J shed 8 bases, with 16 bases lying between them. CDR3 in DNA: TGTGCCAGCAGGAGCGACAGAGTAGCCGAAAAACTGTTTTTT. Encoded protein: CASRSDRVAEKLFF.

The rearrangement uses TRBV19 and TRBJ2-7; 10 bases align to TRBD2. Trimming at V came to 0 bases and at J to 4 bases, leaving 9 bases not matched to a gene. Germline V CDR1 and CDR2: LNHDA, SQIVND (reference sequence). The length of the CDR3 is 17 residues. The CDR3 here is CASSIDHPSGSAYEQYF. CDR3 bases: TGTGCCAGTAGTATAGATCACCCTAGCGGGAGTGCGTACGAGCAGTACTTC.

The chain is built from TRBV4-3 and TRBJ1-1; no firm D call. Trimming removed 0 bases from V and 6 bases from J, with 17 bases in between. This CDR3 region has 16 residues. Germline V CDR1 and CDR2: LGHNA, YSLEER. The CDR3 nucleotides are TGCGCCAGCAGCCAAGACTCCATCTACGCGAGGGCTGAAGCTTTCTTT. Protein: CASSQDSIYARAEAFF.

This clone is a singleton in its sample. J is TRBJ1-5 and V is TRBV21-1; the D call of TRBD1 is as the table states it, not checked on the DNA. TRBV21-1 is listed as a pseudogene. CDR3 size: 15 residues. CDR3 sequence: CARARTEVGNQPQHF. The DNA for the CDR3 is TGTGCCAGGGCACGGACAGAGGTGGGCAATCAGCCCCAGCATTTT.